These T cell receptor beta chains were read from a single sample in a study of T cell changes during pregnancy in multiple sclerosis. Data came from immunoSEQ multiplex PCR; TCRdb stores just in-frame clones and leaves some out. The sample carries roughly 47,000 clones, around 94% recorded once. The sample consisted of CD8+ T cells from peripheral blood mononuclear cells, taken before pregnancy. The source of these receptors is a female donor with multiple sclerosis, enrolled in a pregnancy study. CDR3s include the opening cysteine and the closing phenylalanine or tryptophan. The D gene is left open where the match is weak. Clone size is given for some rows only: seen once, a few or many times, or a class if the clone is expanded.

size	J	V	D	DNA	CDR3
.	TRBJ1-2	TRBV27	.	TGTGCCAGCAGTCCCATAGGGGGGGACTATGGCTACACCTTC	CASSPIGGDYGYTF
.	TRBJ2-2	TRBV5-6	.	TGTGCCAGCTTTCATGGGACAAGCAACACCGGGGAGCTGTTTTTT	CASFHGTSNTGELFF
.	TRBJ1-4	TRBV10-3	TRBD1	TGTGCCATCAGTGAGTCCGACAGGGTACAGGAAAAACTGTTTTTT	CAISESDRVQEKLFF
.	TRBJ2-7	TRBV28	TRBD2	TGTGCCAGCAGTCTGACTAGCGGGAGTTCCTACGAGCAGTACTTC	CASSLTSGSSYEQYF
.	TRBJ1-1	TRBV28	TRBD1	TGTGCCAGCAGTCCAAGGGACAGGGGGTTGGGAATGAACACTGAAGCTTTCTTT	CASSPRDRGLGMNTEAFF
once	TRBJ2-1	TRBV19	TRBD2	TGTGCCAGTAGTTTCAGCGGGAACTCCTACAATGAGCAGTTCTTC	CASSFSGNSYNEQFF
.	TRBJ2-1	TRBV6-1	TRBD2	TGTGCCAGCAGTAAAATAGCGGGAGAAAGGAATGAGCAGTTCTTC	CASSKIAGERNEQFF
.	TRBJ2-1	TRBV7-6	.	TGTGCCAGCAGCGTAGGTGGGGCCCGGGAGCAGTTCTTC	CASSVGGAREQFF
.	TRBJ2-1	TRBV7-9	TRBD1	TGTGCCAGCAGCTTGGCCGGACAGGGCGATAGAAATGAGCAGTTCTTC	CASSLAGQGDRNEQFF
.	TRBJ1-2	TRBV6-6	.	TGTGCCAGCAGTTACGCCCCGGGGAGCTATGGCTACACCTTC	CASSYAPGSYGYTF
.	TRBJ2-7	TRBV7-9	.	TGTGCCAGCAGCTTAGGGTTGGGGCCCTACGAGCAGTACTTC	CASSLGLGPYEQYF
.	TRBJ2-7	TRBV27	TRBD1	TGTGCCAGCAGTCCCGGGACAGGGTACTACGAGCAGTACTTC	CASSPGTGYYEQYF
.	TRBJ2-7	TRBV27	.	TGTGCCAGCACACCTGGGGCTCACTACGAGCAGTACTTC	CASTPGAHYEQYF
.	TRBJ2-1	TRBV4-1	TRBD2	TGCGCCAGCAGCCAGGAGACTAGCGGGATCTACAATGAGCAGTTCTTC	CASSQETSGIYNEQFF
.	TRBJ2-5	TRBV28	.	TGTGCCAGCAGTTTAGTACCGCCAGGGGTCGTTGGAGGAGAGACCCAGTACTTC	CASSLVPPGVVGGETQYF
.	TRBJ2-7	TRBV27	TRBD2	TGTGCCAGCAGGGCGGGAGTATCGTACGAGCAGTACTTC	CASRAGVSYEQYF
once	TRBJ2-1	TRBV5-4	.	TGTGCCAGCAGCTACACTACTAACAATGAGCAGTTCTTC	CASSYTTNNEQFF
.	TRBJ2-1	TRBV27	.	TGTGCCAGCAGTTTAGTCGGTCGCAATGAGCAGTTCTTC	CASSLVGRNEQFF
once	TRBJ1-1	TRBV10-1	TRBD1	TGCGCCAGCAGTGGGGACAGGGGGCAAAGTTTCGACACTGAAGCTTTCTTT	CASSGDRGQSFDTEAFF
.	TRBJ1-2	TRBV21-1	.	TGTGCCAGCAGCAAAGAAGGGGCCCGAGTGGTCTATGGCTACACCTTC	CASSKEGARVVYGYTF
.	TRBJ1-2	TRBV2	.	TGTGCCAGCAGTGAATGGCGGCAGGGCGCCTATGGCTACACCTTC	CASSEWRQGAYGYTF
once	TRBJ2-1	TRBV29-1	TRBD2	TGCAGCGTCGCGGGGATTGTGTCAAGGACTAGCGGGAGTGTAGGGGAGCAGTTCTTC	CSVAGIVSRTSGSVGEQFF
.	TRBJ1-2	TRBV5-6	.	TGTGCCAGCAGAACTCCCAACCGGGGATATGGCTACACCTTC	CASRTPNRGYGYTF
.	TRBJ2-1	TRBV2	.	TGTGCCAGCAGAGAGGGCGTTTGGACGAGGGATAATGAGCAGTTCTTC	CASREGVWTRDNEQFF
few	TRBJ2-7	TRBV27	TRBD2	TGTGCCAGCAGTCCTTTTGCGGGAGGGCGCGACGAGCAGTACTTC	CASSPFAGGRDEQYF
.	TRBJ2-7	TRBV5-6	.	TGTGCCAGCAGCTTGGCCAGCGGCCGACGGATGTACGAGCAGTACTTC	CASSLASGRRMYEQYF
.	TRBJ2-7	TRBV4-1	TRBD1	TGCGCCAGCAGCCAAGTGAAAACAGGGGGAGAGCAGTACTTC	CASSQVKTGGEQYF
.	TRBJ2-5	TRBV7-9	.	TGTGCCAGCAGCTTAGCCTCGAACAGTTGGCAAGAGACCCAGTACTTC	CASSLASNSWQETQYF
.	TRBJ2-7	TRBV28	TRBD1	TGTGCCAGCTCGCAGGGACAGGAAACCTACGAGCAGTACTTC	CASSQGQETYEQYF
once	TRBJ1-5	TRBV7-6	.	TGTGCCAGCAGCTTAGGCCTAGGGGGGGTTCAGCCCCAGCATTTT	CASSLGLGGVQPQHF
once	TRBJ1-3	TRBV15	.	TGTGCCACCAGCAGAACCAGGGAACCTGGAAACACCATATATTTT	CATSRTREPGNTIYF
.	TRBJ2-6	TRBV6-4	TRBD2	TGTGCCAGCAGTGCAACTAGCGAAGGGGCCAACGTCCTGACTTTC	CASSATSEGANVLTF
.	TRBJ2-7	TRBV9	TRBD1	TGTGCCAGCAGCGTAGCCGACACAGGGGGAAGCTACGAGCAGTACTTC	CASSVADTGGSYEQYF
.	TRBJ1-5	TRBV2	.	TGTGCCAGCAGTGAATGGCAGGGTACTCAGCCCCAGCATTTT	CASSEWQGTQPQHF
.	TRBJ2-7	TRBV28	TRBD1	TGTGCCAGCATTCCGCGAGACAGGGGGCCTTACGAGCAGTACTTC	CASIPRDRGPYEQYF
.	TRBJ1-3	TRBV10-3	TRBD1	TGTGCCATCAGTGAGGATTCGGACAGGTTTGGTGGAAACACCATATATTTT	CAISEDSDRFGGNTIYF
.	TRBJ1-4	TRBV11-2	.	TGTGCCAGCAGCTTAGGGACAAATGAAAAACTGTTTTTT	CASSLGTNEKLFF
.	TRBJ2-4	TRBV2	.	TGTGCCAGCAGTGAAGGGCAGGCCGTAAACATTCAGTACTTC	CASSEGQAVNIQYF
.	TRBJ2-7	TRBV27	.	TGTGCCAGCGCCGTGGCGGCTCTATACGAGCAGTACTTC	CASAVAALYEQYF
.	TRBJ1-1	TRBV28	TRBD1	TGTGCCAGCCATACCCGGGACAGGGGGCCAGAGAACACTGAAGCTTTCTTT	CASHTRDRGPENTEAFF
.	TRBJ2-5	TRBV4-1	.	TGCGCCAGCAGCTTCGACTCCTTGGCGGAGACCCAGTACTTC	CASSFDSLAETQYF
.	TRBJ1-4	TRBV27	.	TGTGCCAGCAGTTTGGAGGGTACTTTGTATGAAAAACTGTTTTTT	CASSLEGTLYEKLFF
.	TRBJ2-3	TRBV5-1	.	TGCGCCAGCAGCTTGTTGGGAGGTTCGGCAGATACGCAGTATTTT	CASSLLGGSADTQYF
.	TRBJ2-2	TRBV15	TRBD2	TGTGCCACCAGCAGAAAAGGACTAGCGGGAGGGTACCGGGAGCTGTTTTTT	CATSRKGLAGGYRELFF
.	TRBJ2-7	TRBV4-1	TRBD1	TGCGCCAGCAGCCAAGGGGACGGACAGGGCTACGAGCAGTACTTC	CASSQGDGQGYEQYF
.	TRBJ1-4	TRBV13	TRBD1	TGTGCCAGCAGCCCGACCGGGACAGGGAGGGAAAAACTGTTTTTT	CASSPTGTGREKLFF
.	TRBJ2-2	TRBV2	.	TGTGCCAGCAGTTCTAACACCGGGGAGCTGTTTTTT	CASSSNTGELFF
.	TRBJ1-1	TRBV2	.	TGTGCCAGCAACCCGACAGCTATAATGAACACTGAAGCTTTCTTT	CASNPTAIMNTEAFF
.	TRBJ2-7	TRBV5-1	.	TGCGCCAGCAGCTTGTCTGGGGCGTCCGACTACGAGCAGTACTTC	CASSLSGASDYEQYF
.	TRBJ1-5	TRBV28	TRBD1	TGTGCCAGCAGTCTAAAGGGGCTCTGGACAGGGGGCTTTCTGAGTCAGCCCCAGCATTTT	CASSLKGLWTGGFLSQPQHF
.	TRBJ2-1	TRBV6-6	.	TGTGCCAGCAGTTCCGGGACTGCAAGCTCCTACAATGAGCAGTTCTTC	CASSSGTASSYNEQFF
.	TRBJ2-1	TRBV19	TRBD2	TGTGCCAGTAGCCTTACTAGCGGGCTATACAATGAGCAGTTCTTC	CASSLTSGLYNEQFF
.	TRBJ1-2	TRBV27	.	TGTGCCAGCAGTTTCCCAGGGAACTATGGCTACACCTTC	CASSFPGNYGYTF
.	TRBJ2-1	TRBV14	.	TGTGCCAGCAGCCCCTCGGGGAATGAGCAGTTCTTC	CASSPSGNEQFF
few	TRBJ1-1	TRBV7-9	.	TGTGCCAGCAGCGTAGGGAGGACTGAAGCTTTCTTT	CASSVGRTEAFF
.	TRBJ1-2	TRBV11-2	.	TGTGCCAGCAGCTTAGATCCGGGAGTCGGCTACACCTTC	CASSLDPGVGYTF
.	TRBJ1-1	TRBV7-9	.	TGTGCCAGCAGCTTAGCGTGGATCGGGGGACCTGAAGCTTTCTTT	CASSLAWIGGPEAFF
once	TRBJ2-1	TRBV9	.	TGTGCCAGCGGTCGGTCGTGGGAGCAGTTCTTC	CASGRSWEQFF
.	TRBJ2-7	TRBV5-6	.	TGTGCCAGCAGCTTGTTTCGGTCCTACGAGCAGTACTTC	CASSLFRSYEQYF
.	TRBJ2-7	TRBV27	TRBD1	TGTGCCAGCAAAACAGGGGGTAGAGAGCAGTACTTC	CASKTGGREQYF